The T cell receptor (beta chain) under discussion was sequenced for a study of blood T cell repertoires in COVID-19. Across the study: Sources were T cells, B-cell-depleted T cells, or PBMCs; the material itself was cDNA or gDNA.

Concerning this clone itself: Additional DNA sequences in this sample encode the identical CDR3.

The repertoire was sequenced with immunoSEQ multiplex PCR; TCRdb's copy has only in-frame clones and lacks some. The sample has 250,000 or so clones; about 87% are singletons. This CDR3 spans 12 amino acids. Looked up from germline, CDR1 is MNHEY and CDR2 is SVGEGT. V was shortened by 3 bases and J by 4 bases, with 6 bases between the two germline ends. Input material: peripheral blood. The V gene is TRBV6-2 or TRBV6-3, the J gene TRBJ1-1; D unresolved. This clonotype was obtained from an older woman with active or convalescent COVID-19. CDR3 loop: CASSYSSTEAFF. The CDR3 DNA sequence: TGTGCCAGCAGTTATTCGTCCACTGAAGCTTTCTTT.